The present T cell receptor beta chain was sequenced within a study of OX40 agonist ivuxolimab in advanced cancers. About the study: The mean age was about 61 years, ranging from about 23 to 85, with 82.7% of participants male. Broader study findings: The work left the antigen specificity of expanded peripheral T cells undetermined. Partial responders at 0.1-3.0 mg/kg showed near-lowest clonal expansion.

V lost 0 bases and J lost 7, with 10 bases in between. This CDR3 is built from 13 residues. CDR1 SGHDN and CDR2 FVKESK come from the germline V gene. Of note for this clone: What it binds is unknown.

Baseline was the first blood sampling point, followed by cycle 4 day 1 and cycle 7 day 1. Produced via immunoSEQ multiplex PCR; TCRdb's table is partial and in-frame only. Among under 30,000 clones listed, around nine tenths were seen once. Specimen: CD4+ or CD8+ T cells sorted from blood, collected in a trial of the OX40 agonist ivuxolimab. The receptor was isolated from an adult with an advanced solid tumor such as melanoma, head and neck, liver or kidney cancer. The V and J genes are TRBV14 and TRBJ2-7, with D tentatively TRBD2 (6 bases). CDR3 in amino acids: CASSQEVAGEQYF. DNA for the CDR3: TGTGCCAGCAGCCAAGAAGTCGCGGGGGAGCAGTACTTC.